This TCR beta chain was recorded in a study of Ad26.COV2.S vaccination and SARS-CoV-2 variants. The treatment: some 20 received Ad26.COV2.S at low or high dose, single or two shots; about 5 received placebo; per-sample allocation not given. The samples date from day 63 after the first vaccine or placebo injection. It was Wuhan-strain SARS-CoV-2 spike that the Ad26 vaccine vector expressed. The method was immunoSEQ multiplex PCR; TCRdb's version includes in-frame clones alone and lacks a portion of them. The sample holds about 390,000 clones, more than 85% seen once. The CDR3 is 16 residues long. V lost 1 base to trimming and J lost 8 bases, with 16 bases between them. The germline V gene encodes CDR1 KGHDR and CDR2 SFDVKD.

This TCR derives from a person aged 18 to 59 who received the Ad26.COV2.S COVID-19 vaccine or a placebo. Material: peripheral blood, obtained in a trial of Ad26.COV2.S vaccine versus placebo. This chain joins TRBV24-1 and TRBJ1-4; D uncertain. The CDR3 protein is CATSDLKRRWEEKLFF. The DNA of the CDR3 is TGTGCCACCAGTGATTTAAAGAGGAGGTGGGAAGAAAAACTGTTTTTT.